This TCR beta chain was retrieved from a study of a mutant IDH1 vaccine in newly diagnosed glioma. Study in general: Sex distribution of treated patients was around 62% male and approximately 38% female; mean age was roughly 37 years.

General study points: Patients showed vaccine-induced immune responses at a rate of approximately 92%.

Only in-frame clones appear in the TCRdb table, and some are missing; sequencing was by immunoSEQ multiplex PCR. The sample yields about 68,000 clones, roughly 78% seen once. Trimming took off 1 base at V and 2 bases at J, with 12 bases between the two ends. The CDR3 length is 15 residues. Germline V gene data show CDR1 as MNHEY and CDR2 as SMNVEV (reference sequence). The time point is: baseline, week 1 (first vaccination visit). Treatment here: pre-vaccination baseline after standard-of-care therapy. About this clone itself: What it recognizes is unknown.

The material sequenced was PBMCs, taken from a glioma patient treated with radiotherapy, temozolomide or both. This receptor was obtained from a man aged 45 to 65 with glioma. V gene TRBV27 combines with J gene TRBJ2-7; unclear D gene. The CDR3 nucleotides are TGTGCCAGCAGTTTATGGGTCGGTGGGCCCTACGAGCAGTACTTC. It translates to CASSLWVGGPYEQYF.